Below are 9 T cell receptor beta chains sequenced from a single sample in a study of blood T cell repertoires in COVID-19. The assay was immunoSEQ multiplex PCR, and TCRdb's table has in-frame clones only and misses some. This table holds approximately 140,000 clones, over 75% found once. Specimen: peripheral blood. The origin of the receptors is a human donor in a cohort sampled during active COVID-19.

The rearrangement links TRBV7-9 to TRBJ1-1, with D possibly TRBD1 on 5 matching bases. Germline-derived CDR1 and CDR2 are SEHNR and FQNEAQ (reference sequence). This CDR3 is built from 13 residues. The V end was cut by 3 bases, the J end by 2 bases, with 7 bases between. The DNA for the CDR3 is TGTGCCAGCAGCTTTGACAGCAACACTGAAGCTTTCTTT. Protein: CASSFDSNTEAFF.

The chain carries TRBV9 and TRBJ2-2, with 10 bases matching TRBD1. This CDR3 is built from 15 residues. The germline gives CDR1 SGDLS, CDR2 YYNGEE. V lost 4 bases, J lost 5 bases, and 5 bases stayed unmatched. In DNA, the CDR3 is TGTGCCAGCAGCCCTGACAGGGGGCGAACCGGGGAGCTGTTTTTT. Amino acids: CASSPDRGRTGELFF.

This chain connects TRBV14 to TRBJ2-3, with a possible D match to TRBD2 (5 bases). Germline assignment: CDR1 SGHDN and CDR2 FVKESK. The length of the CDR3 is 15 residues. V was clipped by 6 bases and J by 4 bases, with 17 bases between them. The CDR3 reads CASSPRLRAADTQYF. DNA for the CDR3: TGTGCCAGCAGTCCAAGATTGAGGGCGGCAGATACGCAGTATTTT.

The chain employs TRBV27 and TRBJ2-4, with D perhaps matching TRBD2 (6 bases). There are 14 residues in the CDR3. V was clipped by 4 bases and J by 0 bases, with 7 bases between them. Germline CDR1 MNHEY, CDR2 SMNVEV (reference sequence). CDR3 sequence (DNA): TGTGCCAGCAGTTCGGGAGTAGCCAAAAACATTCAGTACTTC. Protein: CASSSGVAKNIQYF.

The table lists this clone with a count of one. The CDR3 sequence: CASRNTGVSNQPQHF. DNA of the CDR3: TGTGCCAGCAGGAATACAGGGGTTAGCAATCAGCCCCAGCATTTT. The chain couples TRBV28 to TRBJ1-5; TRBD1 matches 7 bases. The CDR3 loop spans 15 amino acids. J lost 0 bases, V lost 6 bases, and 5 bases had no gene match. From germline, CDR1 is MDHEN and CDR2 SYDVKM.

CDR3: CASSLLPGLDSTGELFF. The CDR3 region has the DNA TGTGCCAGCAGTTTGCTACCGGGACTAGACAGCACCGGGGAGCTGTTTTTT. The chain is built from TRBV27 and TRBJ2-2, with 8 nucleotides matching TRBD2. After removal of 3 bases from V and 4 bases from J, the junction contained 10 bases not matched to a gene. The germline V gene has CDR1 MNHEY and CDR2 SMNVEV (reference sequence). The CDR3 has 17 amino acids.

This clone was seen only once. The CDR3 DNA sequence: TGTGCCATCAGTGTTTCGGGGGATCCCTATGGCTACACCTTC. This encodes CAISVSGDPYGYTF. The chain is built from TRBV10-3 and TRBJ1-2; D is possibly TRBD1 (5 bases). This CDR3 is built from 14 residues. V was pared by 4 bases and J by 4 bases, with 13 bases between. CDR1 ENHRY and CDR2 SYGVKD come from the germline V gene.

The CDR3 sequence is CASITDRASNQPQHF. The DNA for the CDR3 is TGTGCCAGCATTACGGACAGGGCTAGCAATCAGCCCCAGCATTTT. This chain connects TRBV6-5 to TRBJ1-5, with 8 bases lining up with TRBD1. Germline CDR1 reads MNHEY; CDR2 reads SVGAGI. This CDR3 spans 15 amino acids. The V and J ends lost 7 bases and 0 bases, in that order; junction bases with no gene match: 5.

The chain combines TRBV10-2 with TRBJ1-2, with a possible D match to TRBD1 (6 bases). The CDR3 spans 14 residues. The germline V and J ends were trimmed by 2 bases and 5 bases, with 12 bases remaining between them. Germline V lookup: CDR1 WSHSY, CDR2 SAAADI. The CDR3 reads CASSEPGVWYGYTF. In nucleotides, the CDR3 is TGCGCCAGCAGTGAGCCAGGGGTCTGGTATGGCTACACCTTC.